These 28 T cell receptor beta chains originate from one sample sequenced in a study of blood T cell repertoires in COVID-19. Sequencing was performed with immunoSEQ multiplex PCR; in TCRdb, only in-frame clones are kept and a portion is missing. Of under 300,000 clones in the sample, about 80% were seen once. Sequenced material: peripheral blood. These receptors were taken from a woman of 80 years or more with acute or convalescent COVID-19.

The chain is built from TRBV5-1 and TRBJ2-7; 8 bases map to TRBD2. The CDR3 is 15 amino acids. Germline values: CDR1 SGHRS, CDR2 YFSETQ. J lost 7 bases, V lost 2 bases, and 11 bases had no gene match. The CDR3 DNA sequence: TGCGCCAGCAGCTTTACTAGCGGAGTGGGGCTGGAGCAGTACTTC. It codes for CASSFTSGVGLEQYF. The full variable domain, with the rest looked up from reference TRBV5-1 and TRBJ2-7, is KAGVTQTPRYLIKTRGQQVTLSCSPISGHRSVSWYQQTPGQGLQFLFEYFSETQRNKGNFPGRFSGRQFSNSRSEMNVSTLELGDSALYLCASSFTSGVGLEQYFGPGTRLTVT.

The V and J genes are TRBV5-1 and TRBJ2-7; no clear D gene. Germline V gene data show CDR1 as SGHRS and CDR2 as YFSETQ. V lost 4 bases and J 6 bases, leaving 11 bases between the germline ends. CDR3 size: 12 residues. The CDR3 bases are TGCGCCAGCAGCAATACGAGGTTCGAGCAGTACTTC. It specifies CASSNTRFEQYF.

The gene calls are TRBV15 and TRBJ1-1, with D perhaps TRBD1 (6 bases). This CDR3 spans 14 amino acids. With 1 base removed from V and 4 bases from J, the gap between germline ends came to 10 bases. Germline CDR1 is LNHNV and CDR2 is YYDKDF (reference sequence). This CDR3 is CATSRGGGVTEAFF. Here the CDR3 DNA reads TGTGCCACCAGCAGAGGGGGGGGCGTCACTGAAGCTTTCTTT.

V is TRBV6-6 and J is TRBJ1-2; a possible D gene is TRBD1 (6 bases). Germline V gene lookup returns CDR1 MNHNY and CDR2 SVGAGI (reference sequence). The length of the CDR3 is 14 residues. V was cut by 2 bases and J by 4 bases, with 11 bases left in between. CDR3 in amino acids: CASSYRGGGYGYTF. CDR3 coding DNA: TGTGCCAGCAGTTACAGGGGGGGAGGCTATGGCTACACCTTC.

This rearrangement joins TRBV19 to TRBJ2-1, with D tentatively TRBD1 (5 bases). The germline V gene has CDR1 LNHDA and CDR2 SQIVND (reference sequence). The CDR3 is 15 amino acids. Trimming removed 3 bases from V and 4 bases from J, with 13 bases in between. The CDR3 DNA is TGTGCCAGTAGTATTCTGGGTAGGGGTTACAATGAGCAGTTCTTC. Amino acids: CASSILGRGYNEQFF.

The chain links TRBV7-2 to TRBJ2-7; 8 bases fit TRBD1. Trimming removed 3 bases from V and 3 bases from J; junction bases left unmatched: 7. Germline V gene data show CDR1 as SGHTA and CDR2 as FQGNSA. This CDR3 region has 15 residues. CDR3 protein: CASSFQQGANYEQYF. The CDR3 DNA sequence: TGTGCCAGCAGCTTTCAGCAGGGGGCGAACTACGAGCAGTACTTC.

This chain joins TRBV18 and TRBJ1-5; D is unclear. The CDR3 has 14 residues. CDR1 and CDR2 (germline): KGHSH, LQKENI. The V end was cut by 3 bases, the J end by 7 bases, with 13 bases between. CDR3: CASSPEALGQPQHF. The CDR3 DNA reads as TGTGCCAGCTCACCTGAGGCCCTCGGGCAGCCCCAGCATTTT.

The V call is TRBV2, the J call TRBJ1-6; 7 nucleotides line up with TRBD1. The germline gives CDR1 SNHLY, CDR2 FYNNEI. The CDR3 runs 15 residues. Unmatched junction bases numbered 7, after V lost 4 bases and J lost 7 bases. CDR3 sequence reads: CASSARDSLNSPLHF. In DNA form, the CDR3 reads TGTGCCAGCAGTGCCCGGGACAGTTTAAATTCACCCCTCCACTTT.

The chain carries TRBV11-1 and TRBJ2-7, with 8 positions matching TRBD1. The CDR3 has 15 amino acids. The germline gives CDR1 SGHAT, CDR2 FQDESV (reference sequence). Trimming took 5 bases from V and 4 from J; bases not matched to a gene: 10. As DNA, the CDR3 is TGTGCCAGCAGCGCCCAGACAGGGGCTCTATACGAGCAGTACTTC. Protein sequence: CASSAQTGALYEQYF.

The CDR3: CASSPGTSGRVYNEQFF. The DNA of the CDR3 is TGTGCCAGCAGCCCCGGGACTAGCGGGAGAGTCTACAATGAGCAGTTCTTC. The chain recombines TRBV11-2 with TRBJ2-1; 14 bases agree with TRBD2. Per the germline V gene, CDR1 is SGHAT and CDR2 is FQNNGV. V shed 5 bases and J 3 bases; nucleotides not matched to a gene: 6. This CDR3 has 17 amino acids.

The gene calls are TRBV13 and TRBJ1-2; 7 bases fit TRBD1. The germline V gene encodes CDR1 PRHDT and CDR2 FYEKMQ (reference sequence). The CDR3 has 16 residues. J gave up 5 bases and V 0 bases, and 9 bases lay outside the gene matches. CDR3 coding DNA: TGTGCCAGCAGCTTAGGGGACAGGCCAAAGAGGTATGGCTACACCTTC. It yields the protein CASSLGDRPKRYGYTF.

CDR3 protein: CAKFKVGVGSNQPQHF. The CDR3 DNA reads TGCGCCAAATTTAAGGTAGGGGTTGGGAGCAATCAGCCCCAGCATTTT. The genes are TRBV10-1 and TRBJ1-5; possible D gene TRBD1, 5 bases. Germline CDR1 is WNHNN and CDR2 is SYGVQD (reference sequence). The CDR3 has 16 amino acids. V was pared by 10 bases and J by 1 base, with 20 bases between.

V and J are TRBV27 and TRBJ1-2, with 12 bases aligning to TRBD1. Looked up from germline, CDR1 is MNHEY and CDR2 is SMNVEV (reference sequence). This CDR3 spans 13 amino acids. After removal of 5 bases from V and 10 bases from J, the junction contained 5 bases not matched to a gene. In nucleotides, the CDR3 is TGTGCCAGCAGTCCCGGGACAGGGGGCGTCTACACCTTC. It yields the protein CASSPGTGGVYTF.

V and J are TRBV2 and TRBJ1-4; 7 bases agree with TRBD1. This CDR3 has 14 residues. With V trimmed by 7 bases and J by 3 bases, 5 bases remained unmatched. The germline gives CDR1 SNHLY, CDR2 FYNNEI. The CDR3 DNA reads TGTGCCAGCACCCGACAGGGCCCTAATGAAAAACTGTTTTTT. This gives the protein CASTRQGPNEKLFF.

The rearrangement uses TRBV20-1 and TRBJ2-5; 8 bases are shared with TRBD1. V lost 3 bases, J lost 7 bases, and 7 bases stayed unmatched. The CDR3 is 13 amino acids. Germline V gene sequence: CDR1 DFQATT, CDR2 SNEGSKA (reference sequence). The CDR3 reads CSASSGGAGTQYF. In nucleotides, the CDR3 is TGCAGTGCTAGTTCAGGGGGCGCTGGGACCCAGTACTTC.

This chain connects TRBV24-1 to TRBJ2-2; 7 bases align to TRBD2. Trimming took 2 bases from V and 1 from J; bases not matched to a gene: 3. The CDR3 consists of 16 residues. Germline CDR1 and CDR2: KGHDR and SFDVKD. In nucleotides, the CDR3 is TGTGCCACCAGTGATTCCGGGACTATGAACACCGGGGAGCTGTTTTTT. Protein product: CATSDSGTMNTGELFF.

The CDR3 region is CASSAGLAAYNEQFF. The CDR3 coding sequence is TGTGCCAGCAGCGCGGGACTAGCAGCCTACAATGAGCAGTTCTTC. The chain joins TRBV5-5 to TRBJ2-1; 9 bases are shared with TRBD2. CDR3 length: 15 residues. The germline V gene encodes CDR1 SGHKS and CDR2 YYEKEE (reference sequence). Trimming cost V 4 bases and J 2 bases; bases outside gene matches: 4.

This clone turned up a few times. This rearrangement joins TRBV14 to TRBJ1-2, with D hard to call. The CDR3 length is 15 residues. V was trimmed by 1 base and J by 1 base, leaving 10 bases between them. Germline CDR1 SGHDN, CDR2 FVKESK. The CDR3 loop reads CASSQGNAVNYGYTF. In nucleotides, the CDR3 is TGTGCCAGCAGCCAAGGGAATGCGGTTAACTATGGCTACACCTTC.

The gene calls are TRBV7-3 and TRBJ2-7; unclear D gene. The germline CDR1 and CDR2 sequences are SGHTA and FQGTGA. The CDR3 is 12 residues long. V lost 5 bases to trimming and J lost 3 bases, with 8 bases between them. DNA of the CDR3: TGTGCCAGCAGCGTCCCGGGCTACGAGCAGTACTTC. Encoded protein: CASSVPGYEQYF.

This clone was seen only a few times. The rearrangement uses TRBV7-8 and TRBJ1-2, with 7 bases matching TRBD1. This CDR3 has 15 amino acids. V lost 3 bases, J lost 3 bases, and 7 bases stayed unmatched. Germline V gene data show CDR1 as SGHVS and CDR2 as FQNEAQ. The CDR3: CASSFSAGGYYGYTF. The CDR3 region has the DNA TGTGCCAGCAGCTTTTCGGCAGGGGGATACTATGGCTACACCTTC.

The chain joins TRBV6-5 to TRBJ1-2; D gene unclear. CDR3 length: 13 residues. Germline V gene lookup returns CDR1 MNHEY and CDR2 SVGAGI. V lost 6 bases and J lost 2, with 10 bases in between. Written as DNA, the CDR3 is TGTGCCAGCAGCAACAGACTAAACTATGGCTACACCTTC. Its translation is CASSNRLNYGYTF.

CDR3 DNA sequence: TGCGCCAGCAGCCAGGACAGGGGGCGGTTTGCTTTCTTT. This encodes CASSQDRGRFAFF. The chain links TRBV5-1 to TRBJ1-1; 11 bases agree with TRBD1. Unmatched junction bases numbered 7, after V lost 4 bases and J lost 11 bases. The length of the CDR3 is 13 residues. Germline V gene sequence: CDR1 SGHRS, CDR2 YFSETQ. Full variable domain (missing parts from reference TRBV5-1 and TRBJ1-1): KAGVTQTPRYLIKTRGQQVTLSCSPISGHRSVSWYQQTPGQGLQFLFEYFSETQRNKGNFPGRFSGRQFSNSRSEMNVSTLELGDSALYLCASSQDRGRFAFFGQGTRLTVV.

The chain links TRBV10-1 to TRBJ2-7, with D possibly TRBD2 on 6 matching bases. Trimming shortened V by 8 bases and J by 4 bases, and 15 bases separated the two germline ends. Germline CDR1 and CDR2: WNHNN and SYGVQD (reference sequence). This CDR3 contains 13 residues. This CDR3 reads CASRRDPTYEQYF. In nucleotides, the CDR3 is TGCGCCAGCCGGCGGGACCCGACGTACGAGCAGTACTTC.

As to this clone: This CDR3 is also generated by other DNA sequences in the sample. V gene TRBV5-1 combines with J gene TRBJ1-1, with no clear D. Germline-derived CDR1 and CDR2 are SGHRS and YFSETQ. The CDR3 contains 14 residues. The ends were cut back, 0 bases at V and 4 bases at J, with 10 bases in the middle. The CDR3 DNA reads TGCGCCAGCAGCTTGGAAGGTGAGGGCACTGAAGCTTTCTTT. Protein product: CASSLEGEGTEAFF.

The CDR3 loop is CASSQALLRTNYGYTF. DNA for the CDR3: TGCGCCAGCAGCCAAGCCCTGCTCAGAACTAACTATGGCTACACCTTC. The rearrangement joins TRBV4-1 to TRBJ1-2; no firm D call. The V end was cut by 1 base, the J end by 0 bases, with 12 bases between. The germline V gene encodes CDR1 MGHRA and CDR2 YSYEKL. This CDR3 has 16 residues.

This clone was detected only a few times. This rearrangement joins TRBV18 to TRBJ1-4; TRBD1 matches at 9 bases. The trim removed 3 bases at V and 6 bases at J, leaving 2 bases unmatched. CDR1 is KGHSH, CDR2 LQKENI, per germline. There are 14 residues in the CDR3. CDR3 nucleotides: TGTGCCAGCTCACCGAGACAGGGGGATGAAAAACTGTTTTTT. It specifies CASSPRQGDEKLFF.

This chain's CDR3 is CASSQGRGSYEQYF. For the CDR3, the DNA is TGTGCCAGCAGCCAAGGGCGGGGTTCCTACGAGCAGTACTTC. This chain uses TRBV3-1 (or the pseudogene TRBV3-2) with TRBJ2-7, with D tentatively TRBD2 (6 bases). The length of the CDR3 is 14 residues. Trimming pared 1 base from V and 1 base from J, leaving 8 bases between. Germline V lookup: CDR1 LGHDT, CDR2 YNNKEL (reference sequence).

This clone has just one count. CDR3 coding DNA: TGTGCCAGCAGCCCCCAAGGCAGGAACTATGGCTACACCTTC. The encoded protein is CASSPQGRNYGYTF. The V gene is TRBV7-9, the J gene TRBJ1-2; D gene ambiguous. CDR1 SEHNR and CDR2 FQNEAQ come from the germline V gene (reference sequence). Trimming took off 5 bases at V and 2 bases at J, with 12 bases between the two ends. This CDR3 has 14 amino acids.